This entry concerns a single TCR beta chain. Libraries were prepared by immunoSEQ multiplex PCR; TCRdb keeps only in-frame clonotypes and omits some of them. The sample consists of about 200,000 clones, under 95% of them appearing once. The sample comes from a study of blood T cell repertoires in COVID-19. The germline V gene encodes CDR1 SNHLY and CDR2 FYNNEI. This CDR3 is 15 amino acids long. V shed 2 bases, J shed 2 bases, and the junction held 6 bases outside the gene matches. Sequences were obtained from peripheral blood. The gene calls are TRBV2 and TRBJ2-7, with 7 bases lining up with TRBD1. This TCR was sampled from a man between 25 and 39 years old with acute or convalescent COVID-19. The CDR3 DNA follows: TGTGCCAGCAGTGAAACCGGGACAGCCACCTACGAGCAGTACTTC. Its translation: CASSETGTATYEQYF.